By proportion, the clone carrying this TCR beta chain is medium-sized. The sample comes from a study of early T cells in non-severe SARS-CoV-2 infection. TCRdb passed the 5' RACE reads through MiXCR, listing each CDR3 protein once. The sample gives about 42,000 distinct CDR3 sequences, over 6% of which show up once; under 5% is in the top ten. The V gene lost 5 bases and the J gene lost 0 bases, with 7 bases spanning the gap. Germline V gene sequence: CDR1 SNHLY, CDR2 FYNNEI. The CDR3 spans 14 residues. The sample was whole blood. This sequence was found in an adult who was a healthcare worker with PCR-confirmed SARS-CoV-2 infection or an uninfected control (not recorded which). The rearrangement links TRBV2 to TRBJ2-2, with D hard to call. CDR3 nucleotides: TGTGCCAGCAGTCGCGCGTCGAACACCGGGGAGCTGTTTTTT. Its translation is CASSRASNTGELFF.